This TCR beta chain was observed in a study of blood T cells in healthy people across ages. Together with a sample-barcoded 5' primer, a J-beta primer mix was included in a second PCR lasting 7 to 11 cycles. Each CDR3 protein gets one entry after TCRdb re-called the 5' RACE reads with MiXCR. The sample shows 1,500,000 or so distinct CDR3 sequences, roughly 60% of them seen only once. The V gene's germline CDR1 is ENHRY and CDR2 SYGVKD. The V end lost 9 bases, the J end lost 1 base, and 9 bases lay between the germline ends. This CDR3 contains 12 residues. Peripheral blood samples of roughly 9.8 milliliters were drawn from each donor.

V and J are TRBV10-3 and TRBJ1-1; D gene ambiguous. The sequence derives from a man aged 18 to 29 in good health. What was sequenced was blood. CDR3 loop: CAMGISNTEAFF. In nucleotides, the CDR3 is TGTGCCATGGGCATATCGAACACTGAAGCTTTCTTT.